This T cell receptor (beta chain) was sequenced in a study of T cells in Graves' hyperthyroidism and ophthalmopathy. Findings and limits, study-wide: The majority of expanded thyroid clonotypes above 0.001 also appeared in blood. A model using 13 V-J features told ophthalmopathy apart from stable hyperthyroidism.

No ophthalmopathy progression within 18 months constituted stable Graves' hyperthyroidism. Patients aged 18 to 65 had newly diagnosed hyperthyroidism of under 2 months' duration. Germline V gene data show CDR1 as SQVTM and CDR2 as ANQGSEA. The V and J ends lost 6 bases and 6 bases respectively, with 11 bases between them. This CDR3 is built from 11 residues. The investigators amplified TCR beta CDR3 regions from RNA transcripts. The study used the HTBI primer set for a first-round RT-PCR of the TCR CDR3. One entry per CDR3 protein results from TCRdb running MiXCR on the multiplex PCR reads. The data show some 620,000 distinct CDR3 sequences, under 20% seen once. This clonotype occurred a few times. Its target is unknown.

V gene TRBV29-1 combines with J gene TRBJ1-2; a possible D gene is TRBD1 (6 bases). This receptor was identified in a woman aged 30 to 39 with Graves' hyperthyroidism. The material sequenced was blood. The CDR3 here is CSVTPGDGYTF. The CDR3 coding sequence is TGCAGCGTGACCCCAGGGGATGGCTACACCTTC.